The next 29 T cell receptor beta chains were all read from a single sample in a study of blood T cell repertoires in COVID-19. Using immunoSEQ multiplex PCR, the repertoire was profiled, and TCRdb retains in-frame clones only, with some absent. The profile shows 250,000 or so clones, approximately 86% of them singletons. Sequenced sample: peripheral blood. The source of these receptors is a man aged 35 to 55 with active or convalescent COVID-19.

The chain links TRBV20-1 to TRBJ2-6, with 8 bases lining up with TRBD2. Losses at the gene ends were 3 bases for V and 4 bases for J; bases not matched to a gene: 8. CDR3 length: 16 amino acids. Germline CDR1 DFQATT, CDR2 SNEGSKA (reference sequence). CDR3 in amino acids: CSASGLAGTGANVLTF. The DNA of the CDR3 is TGCAGTGCTAGTGGGTTAGCGGGAACCGGGGCCAACGTCCTGACTTTC.

This clone was seen a single time. The gene calls are TRBV10-3 and TRBJ2-1; 8 nucleotides agree with TRBD2. Germline V gene lookup returns CDR1 ENHRY and CDR2 SYGVKD. The CDR3 has 15 amino acids. Losses at the gene ends were 3 bases for V and 6 bases for J; bases not matched to a gene: 7. In DNA form, the CDR3 reads TGTGCCATCAGTGACGAATCGGGAGGGGCCAATGAGCAGTTCTTC. This translates into CAISDESGGANEQFF.

The genes are TRBV5-1 and TRBJ2-7; D unclear. Trimming stripped 0 bases from V and 2 bases from J, with 9 bases between. The germline CDR1 and CDR2 sequences are SGHRS and YFSETQ. This CDR3 region has 14 residues. Here the CDR3 reads CASSLGDIAYEQYF. The DNA of the CDR3 is TGCGCCAGCAGCTTGGGAGACATAGCCTACGAGCAGTACTTC. The whole variable domain, remainder taken from reference TRBV5-1 and TRBJ2-7, is KAGVTQTPRYLIKTRGQQVTLSCSPISGHRSVSWYQQTPGQGLQFLFEYFSETQRNKGNFPGRFSGRQFSNSRSEMNVSTLELGDSALYLCASSLGDIAYEQYFGPGTRLTVT.

This sequence joins TRBV7-2 and TRBJ1-4; TRBD1 matches at 9 bases. The V gene end was trimmed by 3 bases and the J gene end by 5 bases; junction bases not matched to a gene: 4. CDR1 and CDR2 (germline): SGHTA, FQGNSA. This CDR3 is built from 15 residues. CDR3 DNA: TGTGCCAGCAGCTTCGGACAGGGGAGAAATGAAAAACTGTTTTTT. Amino acids: CASSFGQGRNEKLFF.

The rearrangement joins TRBV20-1 to TRBJ2-7, with 9 bases lining up with TRBD2. The CDR3 is made up of 16 amino acids. Germline CDR1 is DFQATT and CDR2 is SNEGSKA (reference sequence). V trimming: 6 bases; J trimming: 4 bases; junction bases outside the gene matches: 16. CDR3 protein: CSASAVLSGSIYEQYF. For the CDR3, the DNA is TGCAGTGCAAGTGCGGTCCTTAGCGGGAGTATATACGAGCAGTACTTC.

The chain recombines TRBV2 with TRBJ1-5, with no clear D. The CDR3 is made up of 15 amino acids. Between the trimmed V and J ends, which lost 0 bases and 7 bases, there was a span of 13 bases. Germline CDR1 SNHLY, CDR2 FYNNEI. The CDR3 coding sequence is TGTGCCAGCAGTGAAGCGTTATCGGGAGGCCAGCCCCAGCATTTT. Translation: CASSEALSGGQPQHF.

The chain is built from TRBV7-9 and TRBJ1-1; TRBD1 aligns across 8 bases. After removal of 5 bases from V and 1 base from J, the junction contained 15 bases not matched to a gene. Germline V gene sequence: CDR1 SEHNR, CDR2 FQNEAQ (reference sequence). CDR3 length: 18 amino acids. CDR3 DNA sequence: TGTGCCAGCAGCCCCACAATTTTGCAGGGGGCAGGGAACACTGAAGCTTTCTTT. Its protein product is CASSPTILQGAGNTEAFF.

The rearrangement links TRBV9 to TRBJ2-1; maybe TRBD2 (6 bases). The length of the CDR3 is 15 residues. In germline, CDR1 is SGDLS, CDR2 YYNGEE. Trimming shortened V by 3 bases and J by 4 bases, and 14 bases separated the two germline ends. CDR3 sequence (DNA): TGTGCCAGCAGCGATGGGACTTTACCGTACAATGAGCAGTTCTTC. Amino acids: CASSDGTLPYNEQFF.

The rearrangement joins TRBV21-1 to TRBJ2-7; the DNA was not used to check the table's D call, TRBD2. TRBV21-1 is a documented pseudogene. The CDR3 sequence is 16 residues long. The chain's CDR3 is CASSRLKGRGSYEQYF. The CDR3 DNA sequence: TGTGCCAGCAGCAGACTCAAGGGGAGGGGCTCCTACGAGCAGTACTTC.

The chain is built from TRBV27 and TRBJ1-5, with 7 bases aligning to TRBD1. The CDR3 consists of 14 residues. The ends lost 3 bases at V and 2 bases at J; junction bases unmatched: 1. Germline CDR1 reads MNHEY; CDR2 reads SMNVEV (reference sequence). The CDR3 protein is CASSFGTGNQPQHF. CDR3 DNA sequence: TGTGCCAGCAGTTTCGGGACAGGCAATCAGCCCCAGCATTTT.

The rearrangement joins TRBV10-2 to TRBJ2-7; D gene uncertain. Germline CDR1 and CDR2: WSHSY and SAAADI. The CDR3 has 13 residues. Between the trimmed V and J ends, which lost 6 bases and 6 bases, there was a span of 15 bases. The DNA for the CDR3 is TGCGCCAGCAGGGGCGAACCCACCCTCGAGCAGTACTTC. Its translation: CASRGEPTLEQYF.

The V and J genes are TRBV5-1 and TRBJ1-6, with a possible D match to TRBD1 (5 bases). Germline assignment: CDR1 SGHRS and CDR2 YFSETQ. The CDR3 spans 16 residues. Trimming removed 5 bases from V and 9 bases from J, with 21 bases in between. The CDR3 spells CASRQVGLNFGSPLHF. As DNA, the CDR3 is TGCGCCAGCAGACAGGTGGGCCTAAACTTCGGTTCACCCCTCCACTTT.

J is TRBJ1-1 and V is TRBV3-1 (or the pseudogene TRBV3-2); D remains unclear. The germline V gene has CDR1 LGHDT and CDR2 YNNKEL (reference sequence). V lost 4 bases, J lost 5 bases, and 17 bases lay in between. This CDR3 has 15 amino acids. The CDR3 loop reads CASSPRASGGTEAFF. CDR3 nucleotides: TGTGCCAGCAGCCCTCGGGCCTCCGGAGGGACTGAAGCTTTCTTT.

This rearrangement joins TRBV10-1 to TRBJ2-3; D gene ambiguous. Germline loops: CDR1 WNHNN, CDR2 SYGVQD (reference sequence). This CDR3 is built from 14 residues. V was trimmed by 2 bases and J by 4 bases, leaving 10 bases between them. For the CDR3, the DNA is TGCGCCAGCAGTGAGGAGAGGTTGGCAGATACGCAGTATTTT. Its protein is CASSEERLADTQYF.

The rearrangement joins TRBV9 to TRBJ2-1; the D is unclear. The CDR3 sequence is 11 residues long. Germline CDR1 reads SGDLS; CDR2 reads YYNGEE. The ends were cut back, 3 bases at V and 7 bases at J, with 5 bases in the middle. The DNA of the CDR3 is TGTGCCAGCAGCGCGACAAATGAGCAGTTCTTC. This translates into CASSATNEQFF.

This clone was seen only a few times. The CDR3 nucleotides are TGTGCCAGCAGCTCGAGGGCAGGCCACTACAATGAGCAGTTCTTC. Translation gives CASSSRAGHYNEQFF. The gene calls are TRBV5-4 and TRBJ2-1; TRBD2 might be the D (5 bases). The V gene's germline CDR1 is SGHNT and CDR2 YYREEE (reference sequence). Trimming took 3 bases from V and 3 from J, leaving 13 bases between them. The CDR3 loop spans 15 amino acids.

CDR3 loop: CASSLVFQGPYNEQFF. CDR3 DNA sequence: TGTGCCAGCAGCTTAGTATTTCAGGGGCCCTACAATGAGCAGTTCTTC. The chain employs TRBV7-9 and TRBJ2-1; TRBD1 might be the D (6 bases). CDR3 size: 16 residues. V was trimmed by 1 base and J by 2 bases, leaving 12 bases between them. The germline CDR1 and CDR2 sequences are SEHNR and FQNEAQ (reference sequence).

The chain combines TRBV6-5 with TRBJ2-7; tentatively, D is TRBD2 (6 bases). V was pared by 8 bases and J by 5 bases, with 22 bases between. Germline assignment: CDR1 MNHEY and CDR2 SVGAGI. The CDR3 runs to 15 residues. CDR3 in amino acids: CASPGVRGFLDEQYF. As DNA, the CDR3 is TGTGCCAGCCCGGGTGTGCGGGGATTTTTGGACGAGCAGTACTTC.

The J gene is TRBJ1-4, the V gene TRBV5-6; tentatively, D is TRBD1 (5 bases). The V and J ends lost 3 bases and 10 bases respectively, with 16 bases between them. The CDR3 runs 14 residues. Per germline, CDR1 SGHDT and CDR2 YYEEEE. The CDR3 DNA sequence: TGTGCCAGCAGCTCTACGGGGGATAGGGTAAAACTGTTTTTT. Translating gives CASSSTGDRVKLFF.

This clone appeared once. The chain recombines TRBV29-1 with TRBJ2-3; maybe TRBD2 (6 bases). CDR1 and CDR2 from the germline V gene are SQVTM and ANQGSEA. Trimming took 5 bases from V and 6 from J, leaving 15 bases between them. This CDR3 region has 13 residues. The CDR3 DNA reads TGCAGCGTTTTCGGGGGATCTGGTGATACGCAGTATTTT. Residues: CSVFGGSGDTQYF.

This rearrangement joins TRBV29-1 to TRBJ1-1; perhaps TRBD1 as D (5 bases). The CDR3 is 14 amino acids. Germline loops: CDR1 SQVTM, CDR2 ANQGSEA. V lost 5 bases and J lost 3, with 16 bases in between. CDR3 sequence: CSVHSGTLYTEAFF. The CDR3 region has the DNA TGCAGCGTTCATTCAGGGACTCTATACACTGAAGCTTTCTTT. Using reference TRBV29-1 and TRBJ1-1 for the parts outside the CDR3, the full variable domain is SAVISQKPSRDICQRGTSLTIQCQVDSQVTMMFWYRQQPGQSLTLIATANQGSEATYESGFVIDKFPISRPNLTFSTLTVSNMSPEDSSIYLCSVHSGTLYTEAFFGQGTRLTVV.

The chain recombines TRBV3-1 (or the pseudogene TRBV3-2) with TRBJ1-1, with D tentatively TRBD1 (5 bases). The CDR3 runs to 14 residues. Germline V CDR1 and CDR2: LGHDT, YNNKEL (reference sequence). V lost 1 base and J 0 bases, leaving 6 bases between the germline ends. The CDR3 DNA is TGTGCCAGCAGCCAAGGACAGATGAACACTGAAGCTTTCTTT. Protein sequence: CASSQGQMNTEAFF.

This chain uses TRBV6-1 with TRBJ1-2; tentatively, D is TRBD1 (5 bases). This CDR3 spans 19 amino acids. CDR1 and CDR2 from the germline V gene are MNHNS and SASEGT. V was trimmed by 3 bases and J by 3 bases, leaving 26 bases between them. This CDR3 is CASSDSLVAGPGFDYGYTF. DNA for the CDR3: TGTGCCAGCAGTGATAGCCTCGTGGCGGGGCCGGGATTCGACTATGGCTACACCTTC.

The V gene is TRBV5-4, the J gene TRBJ2-1; 10 nucleotides match TRBD1. CDR1 and CDR2 from the germline V gene are SGHNT and YYREEE (reference sequence). The CDR3 has 15 amino acids. The junction had 6 bases not matched to a gene; V was cut back by 4 bases and J by 5 bases. CDR3 sequence reads: CASSLGTGVHNEQFF. The CDR3 DNA sequence: TGTGCCAGCAGCCTCGGGACAGGGGTCCACAATGAGCAGTTCTTC. Full variable domain (rest looked up from reference TRBV5-4 and TRBJ2-1): ETGVTQSPTHLIKTRGQQVTLRCSSQSGHNTVSWYQQALGQGPQFIFQYYREEENGRGNFPPRFSGLQFPNYSSELNVNALELDDSALYLCASSLGTGVHNEQFFGPGTRLTVL.

The chain has TRBV29-1 and TRBJ1-2; TRBD1 matches at 8 bases. Trimming removed 7 bases from V and 2 bases from J; junction bases left unmatched: 9. This CDR3 contains 14 residues. Germline-derived CDR1 and CDR2 are SQVTM and ANQGSEA. The CDR3 spells CSAGRGLGNYGYTF. CDR3 nucleotide sequence: TGCAGCGCGGGCAGGGGGCTAGGGAACTATGGCTACACCTTC. Full variable domain (remainder filled in from reference TRBV29-1 and TRBJ1-2): SAVISQKPSRDICQRGTSLTIQCQVDSQVTMMFWYRQQPGQSLTLIATANQGSEATYESGFVIDKFPISRPNLTFSTLTVSNMSPEDSSIYLCSAGRGLGNYGYTFGSGTRLTVV.

V and J are TRBV27 and TRBJ2-7; tentatively, D is TRBD1 (5 bases). CDR1 is MNHEY, CDR2 SMNVEV, per germline (reference sequence). The CDR3 extends over 15 amino acids. Deletions cut 5 bases from V and 3 bases from J, with 17 bases between. The CDR3 nucleotides read TGTGCCAGCAGTCCCCACCCTCCAGGGTTCTACGAGCAGTACTTC. Protein: CASSPHPPGFYEQYF.

In its sample, this clone was seen a few times. The DNA of the CDR3 is TGCGCCAGCAGCCAAGAGGTGGGACAGGAAGCTTTCTTT. It codes for CASSQEVGQEAFF. The V call is TRBV4-1, the J call TRBJ1-1, with 7 nucleotides matching TRBD1. J gave up 8 bases and V 0 bases, and 3 bases lay outside the gene matches. Germline V gives CDR1 MGHRA, CDR2 YSYEKL. CDR3 length equals 13 residues.

The CDR3 loop is CASSAGPDLETFF. The CDR3 nucleotides are TGCGCCAGCAGTGCCGGCCCTGACTTAGAAACTTTCTTT. The chain carries TRBV10-1 and TRBJ1-1; D gene ambiguous. The CDR3 has 13 amino acids. V lost 4 bases, J lost 12 bases, and 18 bases lay in between. CDR1 WNHNN and CDR2 SYGVQD come from the germline V gene (reference sequence).

This clone has a handful of counts. The chain carries TRBV29-1 and TRBJ1-5; D is uncertain. The CDR3 sequence is 13 residues long. Trimming removed 0 bases from V and 1 base from J, with 4 bases in between. Germline-derived CDR1 and CDR2 are SQVTM and ANQGSEA. The CDR3 DNA reads as TGCAGCGTTGAAGACGGGAGCAATCAGCCCCAGCATTTT. Amino acid sequence: CSVEDGSNQPQHF. The full variable domain, in which reference TRBV29-1 and TRBJ1-5 provide the parts outside the CDR3, is SAVISQKPSRDICQRGTSLTIQCQVDSQVTMMFWYRQQPGQSLTLIATANQGSEATYESGFVIDKFPISRPNLTFSTLTVSNMSPEDSSIYLCSVEDGSNQPQHFGDGTRLSIL.